A selection of T cell receptor beta chains follows, all from one sample in a study of cytomegalovirus exposure and HLA in healthy donors. Sequencing used immunoSEQ multiplex PCR; TCRdb keeps in-frame clones, though not all of them. The sample has over 150,000 clones, just over 75% seen once; the top ten hold 1.4% to 1.5%. Sequences were obtained from PBMCs. All receptors come from a woman aged 30 to 39 in good health and CMV-seropositive. Both conserved end residues are part of each CDR3. The D gene is left open where the match is weak. Size values are once, few and many counts, or a class for expanded clones, and some rows have none.

NA	TRBV21-1	TRBJ2-7	NA	CASSSPGGEGENEQYF	TGTGCCAGCAGCTCCCCCGGGGGGGAAGGGGAAAACGAGCAGTACTTC
NA	TRBV18	TRBJ2-7	NA	CASSPRDTSYEQYF	TGTGCCAGCTCACCCCGGGACACCTCCTACGAGCAGTACTTC
TRBD1	TRBV6-5	TRBJ2-7	NA	CATRPGQSSYEQYF	TGTGCCACCCGACCGGGACAGAGCTCCTACGAGCAGTACTTC
TRBD2	TRBV7-2	TRBJ2-5	once	CASSLQAGVAGLTETQYF	TGTGCCAGCAGCTTACAGGCGGGAGTAGCGGGATTAACAGAGACCCAGTACTTC
NA	TRBV6-5	TRBJ1-1	NA	CASSSEGRTEAFF	TGTGCCAGCAGTTCAGAGGGGAGGACTGAGGCTTTCTTT
NA	TRBV7-8	TRBJ2-5	NA	CASSLDWREGETQYF	TGTGCCAGCAGCTTAGATTGGCGGGAAGGGGAGACCCAGTACTTC
NA	TRBV27	TRBJ1-1	NA	CASSLGEWTEAFF	TGTGCCAGCAGTTTAGGAGAGTGGACTGAAGCTTTCTTT
TRBD1	TRBV28	TRBJ1-2	NA	CASTLAGGFGYTF	TGTGCCAGCACCCTGGCAGGGGGCTTCGGCTACACCTTC
NA	TRBV30	TRBJ2-6	NA	CAWSAPSGANVLTF	TGTGCCTGGAGTGCCCCATCTGGGGCCAACGTCCTGACTTTC
TRBD2	TRBV10-1	TRBJ2-1	NA	CASSEGSGRMNEQFF	TGCGCCAGCAGTGAAGGTAGCGGGAGGATGAATGAGCAGTTCTTC
NA	TRBV6-1	TRBJ2-7	NA	CASSEAGGSDEQYF	TGTGCCAGCAGTGAAGCGGGGGGTAGTGACGAGCAGTACTTC
TRBD2	TRBV4-1	TRBJ2-3	NA	CASSQDRELAGVVSTDTQYF	TGCGCCAGCAGCCAAGATCGGGAACTAGCGGGAGTTGTTAGCACAGATACGCAGTATTTT
NA	TRBV5-1	TRBJ2-3	NA	CASSLTSPSGTDTQYF	TGCGCCAGCAGCTTAACTTCCCCTAGCGGCACAGATACGCAGTATTTT
NA	TRBV4-3	TRBJ2-1	NA	CASSQEASIYEQFF	TGCGCCAGCAGCCAAGAGGCAAGTATCTATGAGCAGTTCTTC
TRBD2	TRBV5-1	TRBJ2-2	NA	CASSLGLAGVDGELFF	TGCGCCAGCAGCTTGGGACTAGCGGGAGTTGACGGGGAGCTGTTTTTT
NA	TRBV5-5	TRBJ1-1	NA	CASSFPQNTEAFF	TGTGCCAGCAGCTTTCCACAAAACACTGAAGCTTTCTTT
NA	TRBV28	TRBJ2-2	NA	CASKRPGTNTGELFF	TGTGCCAGCAAACGGCCGGGAACCAACACCGGGGAGCTGTTTTTT
TRBD1	TRBV4-1	TRBJ1-2	NA	CASSQENRGRFYGYTF	TGCGCCAGCAGCCAAGAGAACAGGGGGCGATTCTATGGCTACACCTTC